A selection of T cell receptor beta chains follows, all from one sample in a study of T cells in Graves' hyperthyroidism and ophthalmopathy. TCRdb re-analysed the multiplex PCR reads in MiXCR, keeping a single row per CDR3 protein. Altogether some 300,000 distinct CDR3 sequences are present, 16% being singletons, with the ten largest covering around 34%. Input material: blood. The receptors derive from a man aged 25 to 40 with Graves' hyperthyroidism. Each CDR3 is given with its conserved first and last residue. Each record gives: CDR3 protein, CDR3 DNA, V gene, D gene, J gene, clone size. D genes are given only for firm matches. Clone size is given for some rows only: seen once, a few or many times, or a class if the clone is expanded.

CDR3aa: CSAGQSKNIQYF
CDR3nt: TGCAGCGCAGGACAGTCTAAAAACATTCAGTACTTC
v_gene: TRBV29-1
d_gene: NA
j_gene: TRBJ2-4
abundance: NA

CDR3aa: CASSPKGTGSLYEQYF
CDR3nt: TGTGCCAGCAGCCCCAAGGGGACAGGCTCTCTCTACGAGCAGTACTTC
v_gene: TRBV11-3
d_gene: TRBD1
j_gene: TRBJ2-7
abundance: once

CDR3aa: CASSWERESDTQYF
CDR3nt: TGTGCCAGCAGCTGGGAGCGGGAGAGCGATACGCAGTATTTT
v_gene: TRBV7-9
d_gene: TRBD2
j_gene: TRBJ2-3
abundance: many

CDR3aa: CAWSDRNQPQHF
CDR3nt: TGTGCCTGGAGTGACAGGAATCAGCCCCAGCATTTT
v_gene: TRBV30
d_gene: NA
j_gene: TRBJ1-5
abundance: few

CDR3aa: CATQRGESNQPQHF
CDR3nt: TGTGCCACCCAACGGGGGGAGAGCAATCAGCCCCAGCATTTT
v_gene: TRBV6-1
d_gene: NA
j_gene: TRBJ1-5
abundance: NA

CDR3aa: CASGLVPASSGHPGRSTGELFF
CDR3nt: TGTGCTAGTGGTTTGGTACCCGCCTCCTCGGGACACCCTGGGCGTAGCACCGGGGAGCTGTTTTTT
v_gene: TRBV12-5
d_gene: NA
j_gene: TRBJ2-2
abundance: many

CDR3aa: CASSIGGQPNEKLFF
CDR3nt: TGTGCCAGTAGTATAGGGGGACAGCCTAATGAAAAACTGTTTTTT
v_gene: TRBV19
d_gene: TRBD1
j_gene: TRBJ1-4
abundance: NA

CDR3aa: CASSYPLRWTLNTEAFF
CDR3nt: TGTGCCAGCAGTTACCCCCTAAGATGGACTTTGAACACTGAAGCTTTCTTT
v_gene: TRBV6-1
d_gene: NA
j_gene: TRBJ1-1
abundance: many

CDR3aa: CASRQLRLADSTDTQYF
CDR3nt: TGTGCCAGCAGGCAATTAAGACTAGCGGATAGCACAGATACGCAGTATTTT
v_gene: TRBV6-1
d_gene: TRBD2
j_gene: TRBJ2-3
abundance: NA

CDR3aa: CASSLRLGDPYNEQFF
CDR3nt: TGTGCCAGCAGCCTACGACTGGGAGATCCCTACAATGAGCAGTTCTTC
v_gene: TRBV3-1
d_gene: NA
j_gene: TRBJ2-1
abundance: many

CDR3aa: CASSAERGLEQYF
CDR3nt: TGTGCCAGTAGTGCGGAAAGGGGCCTCGAGCAGTACTTC
v_gene: TRBV19
d_gene: NA
j_gene: TRBJ2-7
abundance: few

CDR3aa: CSAAPGSGNTIYF
CDR3nt: TGCAGTGCTGCCCCCGGTTCTGGAAACACCATATATTTT
v_gene: TRBV20-1
d_gene: NA
j_gene: TRBJ1-3
abundance: NA

CDR3aa: CASNPAGYEQYF
CDR3nt: TGCGCCAGCAACCCCGCCGGGTACGAGCAGTACTTC
v_gene: TRBV5-1
d_gene: NA
j_gene: TRBJ2-7
abundance: NA

CDR3aa: CAWSIIGTWPGRDEQYF
CDR3nt: TGTGCCTGGAGTATAATTGGTACTTGGCCAGGGAGGGACGAGCAGTACTTC
v_gene: TRBV30
d_gene: TRBD2
j_gene: TRBJ2-7
abundance: many

CDR3aa: CAWSVPEGVGNEQYF
CDR3nt: TGTGCCTGGAGTGTACCCGAAGGGGTAGGCAACGAGCAGTACTTC
v_gene: TRBV30
d_gene: NA
j_gene: TRBJ2-7
abundance: medium-sized

CDR3aa: CAWSVHGGNTEAFF
CDR3nt: TGTGCCTGGAGTGTACACGGGGGAAACACTGAAGCTTTCTTT
v_gene: TRBV30
d_gene: NA
j_gene: TRBJ1-1
abundance: many